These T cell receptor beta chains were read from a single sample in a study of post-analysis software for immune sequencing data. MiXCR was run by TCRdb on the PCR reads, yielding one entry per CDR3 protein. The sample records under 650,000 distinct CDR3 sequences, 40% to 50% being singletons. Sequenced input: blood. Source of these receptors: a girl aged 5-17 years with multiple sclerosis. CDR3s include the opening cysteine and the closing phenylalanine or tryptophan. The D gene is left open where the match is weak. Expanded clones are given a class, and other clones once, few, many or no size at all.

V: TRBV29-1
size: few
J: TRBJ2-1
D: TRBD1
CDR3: CSVATGTGVTYNEQFF
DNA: TGCAGCGTAGCAACCGGGACAGGGGTCACCTACAATGAGCAGTTCTTC

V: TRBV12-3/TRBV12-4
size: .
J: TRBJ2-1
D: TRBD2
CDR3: CASILGLAGGGSYNEQFF
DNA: TGTGCCAGCATCCTCGGACTAGCGGGAGGGGGGTCCTACAATGAGCAGTTCTTC

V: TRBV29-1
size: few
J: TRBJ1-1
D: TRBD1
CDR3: CSVRRLLTGEDTEAFF
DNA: TGCAGCGTTCGACGCCTATTGACAGGGGAGGACACTGAAGCTTTCTTT

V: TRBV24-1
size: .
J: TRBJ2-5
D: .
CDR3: CATRDGQGGETQYF
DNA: TGTGCCACCAGGGATGGGCAGGGTGGAGAGACCCAGTACTTC

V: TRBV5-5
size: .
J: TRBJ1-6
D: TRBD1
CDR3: CASSWGQDNSPLHF
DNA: TGTGCCAGCAGCTGGGGACAGGATAATTCACCCCTCCACTTT

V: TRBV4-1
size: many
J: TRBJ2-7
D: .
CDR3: CASSLRDRSYEQYF
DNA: TGCGCCAGCAGCCTCAGAGACAGATCCTACGAGCAGTACTTC

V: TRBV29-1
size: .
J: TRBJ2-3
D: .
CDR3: CSVGEFLWGTDTQYF
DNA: TGCAGCGTCGGGGAGTTCCTCTGGGGCACAGATACGCAGTATTTT

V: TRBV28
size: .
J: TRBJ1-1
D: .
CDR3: CASSFTARGAFF
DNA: TGTGCCAGCAGTTTTACGGCAAGGGGAGCTTTCTTT

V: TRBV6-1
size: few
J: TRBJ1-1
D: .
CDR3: CASSALRSNTEAFF
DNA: TGTGCCAGCAGTGCTCTACGGTCGAACACTGAAGCTTTCTTT

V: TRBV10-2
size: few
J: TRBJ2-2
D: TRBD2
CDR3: CATRLAGATGELFF
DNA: TGCGCCACTAGACTAGCGGGAGCCACCGGGGAGCTGTTTTTT

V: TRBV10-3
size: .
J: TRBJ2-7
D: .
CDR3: CAISESRTRTYEQYF
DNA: TGTGCCATCAGTGAGTCCCGGACAAGGACCTACGAGCAGTACTTC

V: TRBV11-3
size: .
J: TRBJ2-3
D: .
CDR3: CASSFAGLDTQYF
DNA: TGTGCCAGCAGCTTTGCGGGATTGGATACGCAGTATTTT

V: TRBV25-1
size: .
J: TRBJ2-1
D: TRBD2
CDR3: CASSPGTSVYNEQFF
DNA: TGTGCCAGCAGTCCCGGGACTAGCGTTTACAATGAGCAGTTCTTC

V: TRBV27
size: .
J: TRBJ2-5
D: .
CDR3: CASGRNREETQYF
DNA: TGTGCCAGCGGACGAAACAGGGAAGAGACCCAGTACTTC

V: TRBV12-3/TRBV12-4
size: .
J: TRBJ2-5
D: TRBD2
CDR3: CASSRVLGRGEQYF
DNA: TGTGCCAGCAGCCGCGTACTAGGACGGGGGGAGCAGTACTTC

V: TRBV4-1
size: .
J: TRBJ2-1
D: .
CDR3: CASSQDWGNYNEQFF
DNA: TGCGCCAGCAGCCAAGATTGGGGTAACTACAATGAGCAGTTCTTC

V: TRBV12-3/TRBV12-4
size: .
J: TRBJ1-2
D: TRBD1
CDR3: CASSFPPGQGFYGYTF
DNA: TGTGCCAGCAGTTTTCCCCCTGGACAGGGCTTTTATGGCTACACCTTC

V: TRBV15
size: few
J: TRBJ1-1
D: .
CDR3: CATSRLGDTEAFF
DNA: TGTGCCACTAGCAGGCTTGGGGACACTGAAGCTTTCTTT

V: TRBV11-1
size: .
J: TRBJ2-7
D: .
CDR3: CASSLGSVGPYEQYF
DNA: TGTGCCAGCAGCTTAGGATCAGTTGGTCCCTACGAGCAGTACTTC

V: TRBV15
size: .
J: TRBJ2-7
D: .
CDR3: CATSRGGYEQYF
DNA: TGTGCCACCAGCAGAGGTGGCTACGAGCAGTACTTC

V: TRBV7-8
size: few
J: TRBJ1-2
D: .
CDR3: CASSLALQSAGYTF
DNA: TGTGCCAGCAGCTTAGCGCTACAGTCAGCTGGCTACACCTTC

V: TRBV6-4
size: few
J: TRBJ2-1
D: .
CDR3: CASSEGEGEQFF
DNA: TGTGCCAGCAGTGAAGGAGAGGGTGAGCAGTTCTTC

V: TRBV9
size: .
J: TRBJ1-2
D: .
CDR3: CASSVNAGGYTF
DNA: TGTGCCAGCAGCGTAAACGCGGGTGGCTACACCTTC

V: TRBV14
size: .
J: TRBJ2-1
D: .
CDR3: CASSLTEIKYEQFF
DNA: TGTGCCAGCAGCCTGACAGAAATAAAGTATGAGCAGTTCTTC

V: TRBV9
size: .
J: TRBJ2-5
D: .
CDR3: CASSVDRSETQYF
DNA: TGTGCCAGCAGCGTAGATCGATCGGAGACCCAGTACTTC

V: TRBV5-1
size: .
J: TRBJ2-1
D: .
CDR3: CASSPTAMGEQFF
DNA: TGCGCCAGCAGCCCTACTGCGATGGGTGAGCAGTTCTTC

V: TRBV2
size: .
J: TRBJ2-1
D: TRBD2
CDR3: CASRAQTSGGAVEQFF
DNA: TGTGCCAGCAGGGCACAGACTAGCGGGGGGGCCGTTGAGCAGTTCTTC

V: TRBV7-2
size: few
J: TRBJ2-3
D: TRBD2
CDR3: CASSPAAGGTDTQYF
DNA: TGTGCCAGCAGCCCGGCGGCGGGGGGCACAGATACGCAGTATTTT

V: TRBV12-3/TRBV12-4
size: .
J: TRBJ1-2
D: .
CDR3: CASSLTAMVTYGYTF
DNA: TGTGCCAGCAGTTTAACGGCCATGGTAACCTATGGCTACACCTTC

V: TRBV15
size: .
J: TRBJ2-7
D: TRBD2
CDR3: CATSRGTSGRGYSYEQYF
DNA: TGTGCCACCAGCAGAGGTACCTCTGGGCGGGGGTACTCCTACGAGCAGTACTTC

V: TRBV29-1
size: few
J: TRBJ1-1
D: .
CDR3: CSVTALTEAFF
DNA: TGCAGCGTGACGGCGCTCACTGAAGCTTTCTTT

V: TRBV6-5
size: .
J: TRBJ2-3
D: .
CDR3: CASSYKGRSTDTQYF
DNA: TGTGCCAGCAGTTACAAGGGCAGGAGCACAGATACGCAGTATTTT

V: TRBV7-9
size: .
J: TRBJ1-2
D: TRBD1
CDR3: CASSPTEGGAGYGYTF
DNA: TGTGCCAGCAGCCCCACCGAAGGGGGCGCAGGCTATGGCTACACCTTC

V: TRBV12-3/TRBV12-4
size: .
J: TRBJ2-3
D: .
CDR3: CASSSDGSTDTQYF
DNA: TGTGCCAGCAGTTCCGACGGCAGCACAGATACGCAGTATTTT

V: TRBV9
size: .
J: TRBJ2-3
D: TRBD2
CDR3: CASSQGLAEGDTQYF
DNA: TGTGCCAGCAGCCAGGGACTAGCGGAGGGTGATACGCAGTATTTT

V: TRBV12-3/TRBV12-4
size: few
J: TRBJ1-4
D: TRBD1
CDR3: CASSPGQGGRNEKLFF
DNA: TGTGCCAGCAGCCCCGGACAGGGGGGCAGAAATGAAAAACTGTTTTTT

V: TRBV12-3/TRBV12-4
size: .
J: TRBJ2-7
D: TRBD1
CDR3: CASSLNPGQGYEQYF
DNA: TGTGCCAGCAGTTTAAATCCGGGACAGGGGTACGAGCAGTACTTC

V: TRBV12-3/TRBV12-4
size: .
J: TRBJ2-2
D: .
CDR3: CASSFPGELFF
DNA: TGTGCCAGCAGTTTCCCCGGGGAGCTGTTTTTT

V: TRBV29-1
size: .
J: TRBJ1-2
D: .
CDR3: CSVVGRGANYGYTF
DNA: TGCAGCGTTGTAGGCAGGGGAGCTAACTATGGCTACACCTTC

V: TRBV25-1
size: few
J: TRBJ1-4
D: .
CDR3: CASSEYKPGTGIFATNEKLFF
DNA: TGTGCCAGCAGTGAATACAAGCCCGGGACGGGTATCTTTGCAACTAATGAAAAACTGTTTTTT

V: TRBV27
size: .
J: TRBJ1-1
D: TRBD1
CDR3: CASSSGQLAEAFF
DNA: TGTGCCAGCAGTTCGGGACAGCTGGCTGAAGCTTTCTTT

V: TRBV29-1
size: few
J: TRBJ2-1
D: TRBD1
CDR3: CSARDRVANEQFF
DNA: TGCAGCGCCCGGGACAGGGTCGCAAATGAGCAGTTCTTC

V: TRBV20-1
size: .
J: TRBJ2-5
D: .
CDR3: CSARRYQGIGQETQYF
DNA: TGCAGTGCTAGACGATATCAGGGCATAGGACAAGAGACCCAGTACTTC

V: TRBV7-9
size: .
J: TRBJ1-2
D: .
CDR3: CASINGTDRLGGYTF
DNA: TGTGCCAGCATCAACGGCACCGATAGACTCGGAGGCTACACCTTC

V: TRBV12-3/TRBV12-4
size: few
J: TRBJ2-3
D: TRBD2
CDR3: CASSPIGVAGGDTDTQYF
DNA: TGTGCCAGCAGTCCTATTGGGGTAGCGGGGGGGGACACAGATACGCAGTATTTT